The source of this TCR beta chain is a study of CD8 T cells in Susac syndrome. With random hexamers, roughly 0.45 to 1 ug RNA was reverse transcribed. One entry per CDR3 protein, called by TCRdb with MiXCR from the immunoSEQ multiplex PCR reads. The table includes approximately 130,000 distinct CDR3 sequences, more than 75% detected once. FACS enriched CD8+ TEMRA cells, while bulk CD8+ and CD4+ were negatively isolated. The V gene's germline CDR1 is MNHNY and CDR2 SVGAGI (reference sequence). The CDR3 has 11 amino acids. Trimming pared 6 bases from V and 10 bases from J, leaving 10 bases between. The clonotype originates from a human donor with multiple sclerosis. V is TRBV6-6 and J is TRBJ2-1, with unresolved D. The sequenced sample was CD8+ T cells from PBMCs. The CDR3 reads CASSASWEQFF. Here the CDR3 DNA reads TGTGCCAGCAGCGCGTCCTGGGAGCAGTTCTTC.